This TCR beta chain was sequenced during a study of T cell responses to AZD1222 COVID-19 vaccine. The table came from immunoSEQ multiplex PCR; TCRdb's copy has only in-frame clones and leaves some out. The table lists fewer than 85,000 clones, approximately 90% of them singletons, with 15% to 20% in the top ten. The V and J ends lost 1 base and 4 bases respectively, with 11 bases between them. Germline CDR1 is SGDLS and CDR2 is YYNGEE. CDR3 length equals 14 residues. The specimen comprised peripheral blood, sampled on day 0 of AZD1222 vaccination. The receptor was derived from an adult in good health. This chain uses TRBV9 with TRBJ1-1; D not resolved. The chain's CDR3 is CASSVSGLGTEAFF. The CDR3 DNA follows: TGTGCCAGCAGCGTAAGTGGACTGGGCACTGAAGCTTTCTTT.